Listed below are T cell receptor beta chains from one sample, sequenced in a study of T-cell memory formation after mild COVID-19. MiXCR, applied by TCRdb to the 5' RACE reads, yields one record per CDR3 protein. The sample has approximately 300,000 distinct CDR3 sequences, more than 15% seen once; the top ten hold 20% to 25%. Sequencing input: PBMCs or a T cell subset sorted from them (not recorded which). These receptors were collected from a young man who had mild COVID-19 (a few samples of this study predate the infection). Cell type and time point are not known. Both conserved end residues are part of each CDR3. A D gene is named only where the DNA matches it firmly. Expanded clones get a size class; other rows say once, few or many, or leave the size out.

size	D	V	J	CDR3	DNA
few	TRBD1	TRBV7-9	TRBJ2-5	CASSLGDRGPQETQYF	TGTGCCAGCAGCTTAGGGGACAGGGGTCCCCAAGAGACCCAGTACTTC
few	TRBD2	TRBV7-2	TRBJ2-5	CASSVGRGSRSHETQYF	TGTGCCAGCAGCGTAGGGCGGGGGAGCCGGAGCCATGAGACCCAGTACTTC
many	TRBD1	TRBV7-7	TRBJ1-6	CASSRDRNSPLHF	TGTGCTAGCAGCCGGGACAGAAATTCACCCCTCCACTTT
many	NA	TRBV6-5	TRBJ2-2	CASRGLFTGELFF	TGTGCCAGCAGAGGACTTTTCACCGGGGAGCTGTTTTTT
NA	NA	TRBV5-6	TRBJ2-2	CASSRDMRTGELFF	TGTGCCAGCAGCCGGGACATGAGGACCGGGGAGCTGTTTTTT
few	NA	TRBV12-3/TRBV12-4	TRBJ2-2	CASKSYRGRAGELFF	TGTGCCAGCAAGTCCTACAGGGGGAGGGCCGGGGAGCTGTTTTTT
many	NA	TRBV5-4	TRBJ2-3	CASSRGESTDTQYF	TGTGCCAGCAGCCGCGGGGAGAGCACAGATACGCAGTATTTT
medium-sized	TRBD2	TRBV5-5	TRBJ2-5	CASSLFSGGAETQYF	TGTGCCAGCAGCTTGTTTAGCGGGGGGGCCGAGACCCAGTACTTC
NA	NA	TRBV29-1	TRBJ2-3	CSAGRLGTDTQYF	TGCAGCGCCGGACGGCTAGGCACAGATACGCAGTATTTT
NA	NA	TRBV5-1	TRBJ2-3	CASSLPTSDTQYF	TGCGCCAGCAGCTTGCCTACGTCAGATACGCAGTATTTT
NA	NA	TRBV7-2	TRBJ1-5	CASSRVGVNQPQHF	TGTGCCAGCAGCCGGGTTGGGGTTAATCAGCCCCAGCATTTT
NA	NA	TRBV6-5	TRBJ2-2	CASSYSSNTGELFF	TGTGCCAGCAGTTACTCATCGAACACCGGGGAGCTGTTTTTT
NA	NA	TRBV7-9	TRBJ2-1	CASSFGRIPYNEQFF	TGTGCCAGCAGCTTTGGACGGATTCCTTACAATGAGCAGTTCTTC
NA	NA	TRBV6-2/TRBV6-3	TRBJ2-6	CATWVGAAGANVLTF	TGTGCCACCTGGGTTGGAGCAGCTGGGGCCAACGTCCTGACTTTC
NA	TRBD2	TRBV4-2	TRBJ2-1	CASSLLTSGGYNEQFF	TGTGCCAGCAGCCTCCTCACTAGCGGGGGGTACAATGAGCAGTTCTTC
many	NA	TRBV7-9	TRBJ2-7	CASSDEDFILYEQYF	TGTGCCAGCAGCGATGAGGACTTCATCTTGTACGAGCAGTACTTC
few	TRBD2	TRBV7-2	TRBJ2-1	CASSHPLAGGINEQFF	TGTGCCAGCAGCCACCCTCTAGCGGGGGGCATCAATGAGCAGTTCTTC
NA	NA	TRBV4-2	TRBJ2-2	CASSQDVGGDGGELFF	TGTGCCAGCAGCCAAGATGTTGGCGGGGATGGCGGGGAGCTGTTTTTT
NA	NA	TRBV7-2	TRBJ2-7	CASSFDPYEQYF	TGTGCCAGCAGCTTCGACCCCTACGAGCAGTACTTC
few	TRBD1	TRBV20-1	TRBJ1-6	CSARHSRQGENSPLHF	TGCAGTGCTAGACACTCCAGACAGGGCGAAAATTCACCCCTCCACTTT
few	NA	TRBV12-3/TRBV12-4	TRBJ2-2	CASRQGRGGELFF	TGTGCCAGCAGACAGGGTCGTGGCGGGGAGCTGTTTTTT
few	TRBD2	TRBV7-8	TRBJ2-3	CASTSRGADTQYF	TGTGCCAGCACCTCCCGGGGGGCAGATACGCAGTATTTT
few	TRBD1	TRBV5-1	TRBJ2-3	CASSSPGQGFDTQYF	TGCGCCAGCAGCTCTCCGGGACAGGGGTTTGATACGCAGTATTTT
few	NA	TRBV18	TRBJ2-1	CASSPAWPNEQFF	TGTGCCAGCTCACCAGCGTGGCCCAATGAGCAGTTCTTC
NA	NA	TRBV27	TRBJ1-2	CASSLSSGASVYGYTF	TGTGCCAGCAGTTTATCTTCGGGGGCATCAGTCTATGGCTACACCTTC
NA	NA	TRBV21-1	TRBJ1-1	CASSFLGSNTEAFF	TGTGCCAGCAGCTTCCTCGGGTCGAACACTGAAGCTTTCTTT
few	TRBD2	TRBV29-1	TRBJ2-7	CSVRTSGSYEQYF	TGCAGCGTCCGGACTAGCGGCTCCTACGAGCAGTACTTC
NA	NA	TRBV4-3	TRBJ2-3	CASSQGGGADTQYF	TGCGCCAGCAGCCAAGGGGGAGGCGCAGATACGCAGTATTTT